This entry lists 20 T cell receptor beta chains sequenced from one sample in a study of shared clonotypes between healthy human individuals. Libraries were prepared by immunoSEQ multiplex PCR; TCRdb keeps only in-frame clonotypes and omits some of them. The repertoire includes about 2.3 million clones, about 92% of them detected once, and 0.39% sits in the top ten. The specimen sequenced was naive CD4+ T cells from PBMCs. The subset is: CD45RA+ positively selected. The receptors shown here come from a man between 18 and 35 years old in good health. Some clones in this sample may be carry-over from other donors' samples.

To note about this clone: The same CDR3 is also encoded by other DNA sequences in this sample. CDR3 nucleotide sequence: TGTGCCATCAGTGGGAGCTCCTACGAGCAGTACTTC. The encoded protein is CAISGSSYEQYF. The V and J genes are TRBV10-3 and TRBJ2-7; no reliable D call. This CDR3 is built from 12 residues. V was shortened by 4 bases and J by 0 bases, with 4 bases between the two germline ends. Looked up from germline, CDR1 is ENHRY and CDR2 is SYGVKD.

J is TRBJ1-1 and V is TRBV4-1; a weak D match, TRBD1 (5 bases). This CDR3 has 14 residues. V lost 3 bases, J lost 8 bases, and 16 bases lay in between. The germline CDR1 and CDR2 sequences are MGHRA and YSYEKL. CDR3 DNA: TGCGCCAGCAGCCAGCGTCTCCTGGGGGGAGAAGCTTTCTTT. This codes for CASSQRLLGGEAFF.

The chain is built from TRBV18 and TRBJ1-2, with D unclear. Germline V lookup: CDR1 KGHSH, CDR2 LQKENI. CDR3 size: 13 residues. The V gene lost 6 bases and the J gene lost 8 bases, with 16 bases spanning the gap. For the CDR3, the DNA is TGTGCCAGCTCTCTAAAGGAGCCCGAGGGCTACACCTTC. Amino acids: CASSLKEPEGYTF.

This chain connects TRBV12-5 to TRBJ2-7; unclear D gene. Looked up from germline, CDR1 is LGHNT and CDR2 is FRNRAP. The ends were cut back, 6 bases at V and 0 bases at J, with 9 bases in the middle. The length of the CDR3 is 13 residues. The DNA of the CDR3 is TGTGCTAGTGGCCCGTCCGGCTCCTACGAGCAGTACTTC. Its protein product is CASGPSGSYEQYF.

This rearrangement joins TRBV19 to TRBJ2-5; 9 bases are shared with TRBD1. The V segment lost 4 bases and the J segment 1 base; nucleotides outside the gene matches: 10. Germline lookup yields CDR1 LNHDA and CDR2 SQIVND (reference sequence). The CDR3 has 17 amino acids. The CDR3 DNA follows: TGTGCCAGTAGTACCGGGACAGGGTCACCAGCCCAAGAGACCCAGTACTTC. Its protein is CASSTGTGSPAQETQYF. The variable domain in full, completed from reference TRBV19 and TRBJ2-5, reads DGGITQSPKYLFRKEGQNVTLSCEQNLNHDAMYWYRQDPGQGLRLIYYSQIVNDFQKGDIAEGYSVSREKKESFPLTVTSAQKNPTAFYLCASSTGTGSPAQETQYFGPGTRLLVL.

V gene TRBV27 combines with J gene TRBJ2-6, with no clear D. Germline CDR1 and CDR2: MNHEY and SMNVEV (reference sequence). This CDR3 has 16 residues. Trimming stripped 2 bases from V and 0 bases from J, with 8 bases between. This chain's CDR3 is CASSLGRLSGANVLTF. The CDR3 coding sequence is TGTGCCAGCAGTTTAGGTAGACTCTCTGGGGCCAACGTCCTGACTTTC. The full variable domain, with the rest looked up from reference TRBV27 and TRBJ2-6, is EAQVTQNPRYLITVTGKKLTVTCSQNMNHEYMSWYRQDPGLGLRQIYYSMNVEVTDKGDVPEGYKVSRKEKRNFPLILESPSPNQTSLYFCASSLGRLSGANVLTFGAGSRLTVL.

The CDR3 reads CASSFSWLGMENGYTF. Here the CDR3 DNA reads TGTGCCAGCAGTTTCTCTTGGTTGGGGATGGAAAATGGCTACACCTTC. The V gene is TRBV28, the J gene TRBJ1-2; D gene ambiguous. This CDR3 has 16 amino acids. V was shortened by 3 bases and J by 6 bases, with 20 bases between the two germline ends. Germline CDR1 reads MDHEN; CDR2 reads SYDVKM.

The J gene is TRBJ1-2, the V gene TRBV18; TRBD1 is a possible D gene (5 bases). Looked up from germline, CDR1 is KGHSH and CDR2 is LQKENI. The CDR3 contains 16 residues. Between the trimmed V and J ends, which lost 3 bases and 8 bases, there was a span of 22 bases. The CDR3: CASSPSPSAQVRGYTF. CDR3 nucleotides: TGTGCCAGCTCACCTAGTCCATCCGCACAGGTCCGCGGCTACACCTTC.

The count of this clone is one. The chain couples TRBV6-5 to TRBJ2-7, with D hard to call. The germline V gene has CDR1 MNHEY and CDR2 SVGAGI. The CDR3 extends over 11 amino acids. V was clipped by 5 bases and J by 3 bases, with 5 bases between them. The CDR3 nucleotides are TGTGCCAGCAGTCACCGCTACGAGCAGTACTTC. Its translation is CASSHRYEQYF.

The chain employs TRBV25-1 and TRBJ1-4, with 7 bases fitting TRBD1. The CDR3 has 13 amino acids. CDR1 is MGHDK and CDR2 is SYGVNS in the germline V gene. Losses at the gene ends were 5 bases for V and 7 bases for J; bases not matched to a gene: 4. DNA of the CDR3: TGTGCCAGCAGTCGGGACAGCCTTGAAAAACTGTTTTTT. Translation: CASSRDSLEKLFF.

V and J are TRBV19 and TRBJ2-2; 10 positions agree with TRBD2. Germline-derived CDR1 and CDR2 are LNHDA and SQIVND (reference sequence). The CDR3 extends over 17 amino acids. The trim removed 4 bases at V and 5 bases at J, leaving 10 bases unmatched. DNA of the CDR3: TGTGCCAGTAGTAAGGCCGGGACTAGCGAAACAACCGGGGAGCTGTTTTTT. This encodes CASSKAGTSETTGELFF.

The table lists this clone with a count of one. CDR3: CASGQGTYEQYF. For the CDR3, the DNA is TGCGCCAGTGGGCAGGGCACCTACGAGCAGTACTTC. The chain uses TRBV5-1 and TRBJ2-7; D might be TRBD1 (5 bases). The CDR3 is made up of 12 amino acids. V dropped 8 bases and J dropped 2 bases, with 11 bases sitting between them. CDR1 is SGHRS and CDR2 is YFSETQ in the germline V gene.

The chain recombines TRBV2 with TRBJ2-5; no reliable D call. Trimming removed 5 bases at V and 5 bases at J, with 9 bases between. The CDR3 is 12 residues long. In germline, CDR1 is SNHLY, CDR2 FYNNEI. The CDR3: CASSLDDETQYF. In DNA form, the CDR3 reads TGTGCCAGCAGTCTGGACGACGAGACCCAGTACTTC.

This sequence joins TRBV11-2 and TRBJ2-3; 8 nucleotides match TRBD2. V lost 5 bases, J lost 3 bases, and 10 bases stayed unmatched. CDR1 is SGHAT and CDR2 is FQNNGV in the germline V gene. CDR3 length: 16 residues. In DNA, the CDR3 is TGTGCCAGCAGCCCCATAGGCGGGAGGAAGACAGATACGCAGTATTTT. Encoded protein: CASSPIGGRKTDTQYF.

This sequence joins TRBV7-9 and TRBJ1-4; a weak D match, TRBD1 (6 bases). Deletions cut 5 bases from V and 8 bases from J, with 12 bases between. Germline V gene sequence: CDR1 SEHNR, CDR2 FQNEAQ (reference sequence). The length of the CDR3 is 13 residues. The CDR3 reads CASSPGAGEKLFF. The CDR3 DNA follows: TGTGCCAGCAGCCCAGGGGCTGGAGAAAAACTGTTTTTT.

Notes on this clone: The junction does not match germline at one end; this may be a read error. The CDR3 loop reads CASREEARTTNEKLFF. The CDR3 DNA sequence: TGTGCCAGCCGTGAAGAGGCAAGAACAACTAATGAAAAACTGTTTTTT. This chain links TRBV2 with TRBJ1-4; no clear D gene. Germline V gives CDR1 SNHLY, CDR2 FYNNEI. The CDR3 totals 16 residues.

This chain links TRBV28 with TRBJ2-1; maybe TRBD2 (6 bases). The CDR3 totals 14 residues. The V end lost 6 bases, the J end lost 9 bases, and 18 bases lay between the germline ends. Germline CDR1 is MDHEN and CDR2 is SYDVKM. The chain's CDR3 is CASRTSLPGGEQFF. As DNA, the CDR3 is TGTGCCAGCAGGACTAGTCTCCCCGGGGGTGAGCAGTTCTTC.

This clone has a single count. The chain uses TRBV29-1 and TRBJ2-7; TRBD1 agrees at 10 bases. Germline CDR1 is SQVTM and CDR2 is ANQGSEA. The J segment lost 7 bases and the V segment lost 5 bases, leaving 11 bases of the junction unmatched. This CDR3 is built from 14 residues. The CDR3 nucleotides read TGCAGCGTTAAAATGGGACAGGGGACCTCTGAGCAGTACTTC. It yields the protein CSVKMGQGTSEQYF.

Only a few counts were recorded for this clone. The CDR3 DNA reads as TGTGCCAGCAGCAAAGGGGGCCAAGAAGCTTTCTTT. Translating gives CASSKGGQEAFF. The chain links TRBV11-3 to TRBJ1-1; 7 nucleotides match TRBD1. V was pared by 5 bases and J by 8 bases, with 5 bases of the junction left unmatched. Germline CDR1 SGHNT, CDR2 YENEEA. The CDR3 extends over 12 amino acids.

On this clone: An end of the junction does not agree with germline; a read error may underlie this. The gene calls are TRBV7-9 and TRBJ1-1; 9 bases match TRBD1. CDR1 is SEHNR and CDR2 is FQNEAQ in the germline V gene (reference sequence). There are 15 residues in the CDR3. The CDR3 loop reads CASTLGQGKDTEAFF. The CDR3 nucleotides are TGTGCCAGCACCTTAGGACAGGGGAAGGACACTGAAGCTTTCTTT.